The 10 T cell receptor beta chains below all came from one sample that was sequenced in a study of monozygotic twins with inflammatory bowel disease. TCRdb reprocessed the 5' RACE reads; each CDR3 protein has one entry and no DNA is given. Its table lists around 380,000 distinct CDR3 sequences. Material for sequencing was blood. Every receptor here comes from a human donor with ulcerative colitis or Crohn's disease, or a healthy co-twin of an affected twin (not recorded which).

V gene TRBV27 combines with J gene TRBJ2-7; as DNA is missing, the TRBD2 call by TCRdb cannot be tested. Germline V gene data show CDR1 as MNHEY and CDR2 as SMNVEV (reference sequence). This CDR3 contains 17 residues. Here the CDR3 reads CASSFLLAGEKGYEQYF.

The gene calls are TRBV2 and TRBJ1-5. CDR1 is SNHLY and CDR2 is FYNNEI in the germline V gene. This CDR3 comprises 11 residues. The CDR3 sequence: CASRASQPQHF.

This sequence joins TRBV6-2 or TRBV6-3 and TRBJ2-5; the TCRdb call, TRBD1, lacks DNA for checking. The CDR3 extends over 13 amino acids. Germline CDR1 MNHEY, CDR2 SVGEGT. CDR3: CASEDRERETQYF.

The rearrangement joins TRBV9 to TRBJ1-1; TCRdb's assignment of TRBD1 cannot be checked, as there is no DNA. Germline CDR1 and CDR2: SGDLS and YYNGEE. The CDR3 sequence is 16 residues long. The CDR3 sequence is CASSVNRDPHVTEAFF.

This chain joins TRBV4-3 and TRBJ2-2. The CDR3 spans 13 residues. From germline, CDR1 is LGHNA and CDR2 YSLEER. The CDR3 loop reads CASSHQKTGELFF.

The rearrangement joins TRBV30 to TRBJ2-3; TCRdb's D gene call, TRBD2, goes unchecked for lack of DNA. The germline V gene has CDR1 GTSNPN and CDR2 SVGIG (reference sequence). This CDR3 comprises 16 residues. The CDR3 reads CAWSVGLAGGRDTQYF.

This chain uses TRBV7-2 with TRBJ2-5; TCRdb gives TRBD2 as the D gene, but with no DNA this cannot be confirmed. Germline V gene sequence: CDR1 SGHTA, CDR2 FQGNSA. CDR3 length: 16 amino acids. CDR3: CASSRLAGGVQETQYF.

The chain recombines TRBV20-1 with TRBJ1-2; there is no DNA to check the TCRdb D call of TRBD1. Germline assignment: CDR1 DFQATT and CDR2 SNEGSKA (reference sequence). The CDR3 spans 14 residues. CDR3 residues: CSARPRVDLYGYTF.

V and J are TRBV5-5 and TRBJ1-2; TCRdb's D call, TRBD1, is unchecked because there is no DNA. Germline assignment: CDR1 SGHKS and CDR2 YYEKEE (reference sequence). The CDR3 runs to 13 residues. The CDR3 region is CASSTGTGNGYTF.

This rearrangement joins TRBV7-9 to TRBJ2-7; the TCRdb D gene call, TRBD2, has no DNA to confirm it. This CDR3 region has 12 residues. The germline V gene encodes CDR1 SEHNR and CDR2 FQNEAQ (reference sequence). The chain's CDR3 is CASSFAGPEQYF.